Below, 14 T cell receptor beta chains from the same sample are listed, as sequenced in a study of blood T cells in healthy people across ages. Primed by a sample-barcoded 5' primer and a J-beta primer mix, a second PCR proceeded for 7 to 11 cycles. In TCRdb, the 5' RACE reads were re-called with MiXCR into one record per CDR3 protein. The repertoire holds 600,000 or so distinct CDR3 sequences, with more than 20% as singletons. Source material: blood. Receptors originate from a man in his sixties or seventies in good health.

The chain couples TRBV5-5 to TRBJ2-1; possibly TRBD1 or TRBD2 for D (6 bases each). V was clipped by 5 bases and J by 0 bases, with 12 bases between them. This CDR3 contains 15 residues. Germline V gene lookup returns CDR1 SGHKS and CDR2 YYEKEE (reference sequence). The CDR3: CASSVQGLSYNEQFF. The CDR3 region has the DNA TGTGCCAGCAGTGTACAGGGACTCTCCTACAATGAGCAGTTCTTC.

The chain has TRBV2 and TRBJ2-3; the match to TRBD2 covers 10 bases. J gave up 3 bases and V 6 bases, and 3 bases lay outside the gene matches. CDR3 size: 14 residues. Germline assignment: CDR1 SNHLY and CDR2 FYNNEI. CDR3 loop: CASRVTSGTDTQYF. The DNA of the CDR3 is TGTGCCAGCAGGGTGACTAGCGGGACAGATACGCAGTATTTT.

This chain joins TRBV9 and TRBJ1-4, with D maybe TRBD1 (6 bases). This CDR3 comprises 13 residues. Germline CDR1 reads SGDLS; CDR2 reads YYNGEE. V was pared by 4 bases and J by 4 bases, with 8 bases between. CDR3 sequence: CASSWTVNEKLFF. Written as DNA, the CDR3 is TGTGCCAGCAGCTGGACAGTTAATGAAAAACTGTTTTTT. The complete variable domain, with remaining parts taken from reference TRBV9 and TRBJ1-4, reads DSGVTQTPKHLITATGQRVTLRCSPRSGDLSVYWYQQSLDQGLQFLIQYYNGEERAKGNILERFSAQQFPDLHSELNLSSLELGDSALYFCASSWTVNEKLFFGSGTQLSVL.

There are a few counts of this clonotype. The J gene is TRBJ2-5, the V gene TRBV29-1, with a tentative D call TRBD2 (5 bases). Germline V gives CDR1 SQVTM, CDR2 ANQGSEA. Trimming removed 4 bases at V and 5 bases at J, with 11 bases between. The CDR3 is made up of 12 amino acids. The CDR3 here is CSVGGRTETQYF. The CDR3 DNA is TGCAGCGTTGGAGGGAGAACGGAGACCCAGTACTTC.

This clonotype occurred a few times. The chain is built from TRBV9 and TRBJ2-5; D is perhaps TRBD1 (5 bases). The closer fit of TRBJ2-7 to the DNA end suggests the J call may be wrong. This CDR3 is built from 13 residues. Per the germline V gene, CDR1 is SGDLS and CDR2 is YYNGEE. This CDR3 is CASSPETAYEQYF. The CDR3 region has the DNA TGTGCCAGCAGCCCTGAGACAGCCTACGAGCAGTACTTC.

A remark on this clonotype: Here the CDR3 omits its conserved ending phenylalanine or tryptophan, so a read error is the likely source. The rearrangement uses TRBV7-3 and TRBJ2-3, with D possibly TRBD1 on 7 matching bases. CDR1 and CDR2 from the germline V gene are SGHTA and FQGTGA. Trimming removed 8 bases from V and 2 bases from J, with 11 bases in between. The CDR3 spans 13 residues. As DNA, the CDR3 is TGTGCCAGCGCGGGACAGACCACAGATACGCAGTATCTT. Encoded protein: CASAGQTTDTQYL.

The chain employs TRBV3-1 and TRBJ1-6; D may be TRBD1 (5 bases). CDR3 length: 15 amino acids. The germline V gene encodes CDR1 LGHDT and CDR2 YNNKEL (reference sequence). V was trimmed by 7 bases and J by 5 bases, leaving 15 bases between them. The CDR3 region has the DNA TGTGCCAGCAACAGGCAAGCAGGGAATAATTCACCCCTCCACTTT. Translating gives CASNRQAGNNSPLHF.

V gene TRBV28 combines with J gene TRBJ2-5; 7 positions agree with TRBD2. The CDR3 spans 14 residues. V shed 4 bases, J shed 5 bases, and the junction held 7 bases outside the gene matches. CDR1 is MDHEN and CDR2 is SYDVKM in the germline V gene. The CDR3 loop reads CASSSGSSGETQYF. The DNA for the CDR3 is TGTGCCAGCAGTTCGGGGAGTAGCGGGGAGACCCAGTACTTC.

This clonotype was recorded a few times. CDR3 protein: CASSQTDTGSSEQFF. In DNA, the CDR3 is TGCGCCAGCAGTCAGACCGATACAGGGTCCAGTGAGCAGTTCTTC. This sequence joins TRBV5-1 and TRBJ2-5, with D tentatively TRBD1 (6 bases). The DNA matches TRBJ2-1 better at its end, which makes the J call doubtful. Per germline, CDR1 SGHRS and CDR2 YFSETQ. This CDR3 has 15 amino acids.

There are a few counts of this clonotype. The chain employs TRBV20-1 and TRBJ2-4, with D perhaps matching TRBD1 (5 bases). Germline V gene data show CDR1 as DFQATT and CDR2 as SNEGSKA (reference sequence). This CDR3 spans 15 amino acids. The V end was cut by 0 bases, the J end by 8 bases, with 17 bases between. The CDR3 reads CSARDDPYKGDIQYF. The CDR3 DNA reads as TGCAGTGCTAGAGATGATCCCTACAAAGGGGACATTCAGTACTTC.

The chain has TRBV12-3 or TRBV12-4 and TRBJ2-5, with a weak D call TRBD2 (7 bases). CDR3 length: 14 amino acids. Trimming stripped 3 bases from V and 3 bases from J, with 11 bases between. In DNA, the CDR3 is TGTGCCAGCAGTTTCAGCGGGACAAAAGAGACCCAGTACTTC. Protein product: CASSFSGTKETQYF.

V and J are TRBV20-1 and TRBJ2-1; tentatively, D is TRBD1 (5 bases). Germline lookup yields CDR1 DFQATT and CDR2 SNEGSKA (reference sequence). The CDR3 is 15 amino acids. V lost 1 base to trimming and J lost 0 bases, with 10 bases between them. For the CDR3, the DNA is TGCAGTGCTAGAGGGACACTTATCTCCTACAATGAGCAGTTCTTC. Its translation: CSARGTLISYNEQFF.

This clonotype has only a few counts. The V and J genes are TRBV28 and TRBJ2-1, with D possibly being TRBD1 or TRBD2 (5 bases each). Germline V gene sequence: CDR1 MDHEN, CDR2 SYDVKM. The V end was cut by 1 base, the J end by 0 bases, with 10 bases between. The CDR3 spans 16 residues. This chain's CDR3 is CASSLYGGSSYNEQFF. The CDR3 DNA reads TGTGCCAGCAGTTTATATGGGGGTAGCTCCTACAATGAGCAGTTCTTC.

The chain recombines TRBV3-1 with TRBJ2-7; 10 bases fit TRBD2. The V gene end was trimmed by 1 base and the J gene end by 2 bases; junction bases not matched to a gene: 8. Germline CDR1 and CDR2: LGHDT and YNNKEL (reference sequence). There are 17 residues in the CDR3. Here the CDR3 reads CASSQARRTSGTYEQYF. The CDR3 DNA follows: TGTGCCAGCAGCCAAGCTCGTAGGACTAGCGGCACCTACGAGCAGTACTTC.